Included here is one T cell receptor beta chain sequence, with context. Its antigen remains unidentified. The CDR3 covers 12 residues. Germline CDR1 is MDHEN and CDR2 is SYDVKM. V dropped 3 bases and J dropped 5 bases, with 7 bases sitting between them. As to treatment: about 20 received Ad26.COV2.S at low or high dose, single or two shots; about five received placebo; per-sample allocation not given. On day 63 after the first injection, vaccine and placebo recipients gave samples. The data derive from a study of Ad26.COV2.S vaccination and SARS-CoV-2 variants. Study as a whole: Of the COV1001 trial arms, the Ad26.COV2.S arm included the donor.

Notes on the study in general: Vaccine recipients surpassed placebo recipients in spike-specific TCR breadth.

Repertoires were generated with immunoSEQ multiplex PCR, while TCRdb's copy carries only in-frame clones and drops some. The repertoire holds about half a million clones, 80% to 90% seen once, with under 2% in the top ten. The TCR originated in a person aged 18 to 59 who received the Ad26.COV2.S COVID-19 vaccine or a placebo. The chain uses TRBV28 and TRBJ1-1; D remains ambiguous. Source: peripheral blood, taken in a trial of Ad26.COV2.S vaccine versus placebo. The CDR3 loop is CASSFSRTEAFF. The CDR3 coding sequence is TGTGCCAGCAGTTTCAGCAGGACTGAAGCTTTCTTT.